This TCR beta chain was sequenced during a study of T cell responses to AZD1222 COVID-19 vaccine. Study-wide points: Spike-specific TCR breadth and depth rose after two AZD1222 doses.

Sequenced by immunoSEQ multiplex PCR; TCRdb stores in-frame clones only, minus some. The repertoire includes 150,000 to 200,000 clones, around 90% of them detected once, and under 6.5% sits in the top ten. V lost 7 bases and J 0 bases, leaving 6 bases between the germline ends. The CDR3 runs to 12 residues. Germline CDR1 and CDR2: SNHLY and FYNNEI. Comment on this clone: The target antigen is unknown.

This TCR was recovered from an adult in good health. The J gene is TRBJ1-2, the V gene TRBV2; D is ambiguous. Sequences were derived from peripheral blood, sampled on day 0 of AZD1222 vaccination. The CDR3 DNA sequence: TGTGCCAGCACTTTGTCTAACTATGGCTACACCTTC. Amino acid sequence: CASTLSNYGYTF.